The TCR beta chain under discussion was sequenced for a study of T cell repertoires and HLA-DP antigens. Study as a whole: One stimulator alloantigen differed from self by one groove amino acid; the other by ten. A couple of male donors and one female donor spanned ages 18-to-29 through 60-to-69.

Remarks on this clone: Its specificity is not known.

Study findings and constraints: No separate analysis of naive versus memory CD4+ cells was done.

TCRdb's copy holds only in-frame clones and misses some; the assay was immunoSEQ multiplex PCR. The sample carries approximately 100,000 clones, around nine tenths recorded once. Trimming cost V 0 bases and J 0 bases; bases outside gene matches: 2. CDR1 and CDR2 from the germline V gene are SGHNT and YYREEE (reference sequence). The CDR3 loop spans 15 amino acids. The TCR sequence derives from a man aged 50-59 years in good health and CMV-seronegative. Sequencing used CD4+ T cells from PBMCs. The rearrangement joins TRBV5-4 to TRBJ2-7; TRBD2 matches 8 bases. The CDR3 coding sequence is TGTGCCAGCAGCTTGGGCGGGGGGAGCTCCTACGAGCAGTACTTC. Translating it yields CASSLGGGSSYEQYF.